Sequencing of this TCR beta chain was carried out in a study of T cell responses to AZD1222 COVID-19 vaccine. Points from the study as a whole: Spike-specific TCR repertoires showed rising breadth and depth after two AZD1222 doses.

Profiling relied on immunoSEQ multiplex PCR, and the TCRdb table lists in-frame clones only, not all of them. Of more than 95,000 clones in the sample, about 85% were seen once. For this clone: Its antigen is unknown.

The CDR3 spans 16 residues. Per germline, CDR1 SNHLY and CDR2 FYNNEI. V was clipped by 2 bases and J by 4 bases; unmatched bases: 3. The clonotype comes from an adult who received the AZD1222 COVID-19 vaccine. The V call is TRBV2, the J call TRBJ2-1; 12 nucleotides line up with TRBD2. The sequenced sample was peripheral blood, obtained 28 days after the second AZD1222 dose. CDR3 DNA sequence: TGTGCCAGCAGTGAATGGACTAGCGGGATGTACAATGAGCAGTTCTTC. This translates into CASSEWTSGMYNEQFF.